These 27 T cell receptor beta chains share one sample of origin, sequenced in a study of beta chain features in type 1 diabetes. The authors reverse transcribed all of the isolated RNA, so sequencing captured expressed TCRB transcripts. Libraries were prepared by immunoSEQ multiplex PCR; TCRdb keeps only in-frame clonotypes and omits some of them. The sample lists under 250,000 clones, about 11% occurring once. The sequencing sample was made of central memory CD4+ T cells from blood. The receptor set was obtained from a man between 18 and 29 years old in good health.

In this sample, this clone turned up a few times. CDR3 sequence: CAISLAGEDEQYF. CDR3 nucleotides: TGTGCCATCAGTCTAGCGGGAGAGGACGAGCAGTACTTC. V is TRBV10-3 and J is TRBJ2-7; 10 positions match TRBD2. Losses at the gene ends were 5 bases for V and 5 bases for J; bases not matched to a gene: 3. The CDR3 runs to 13 residues. Germline V CDR1 and CDR2: ENHRY, SYGVKD.

This clone was detected a few times. The V call is TRBV9, the J call TRBJ2-7; TRBD2 agrees at 12 bases. Per the germline V gene, CDR1 is SGDLS and CDR2 is YYNGEE. The CDR3 runs 16 residues. Trimming cost V 0 bases and J 7 bases; bases outside gene matches: 8. The chain's CDR3 is CASSVAWTSGTGEQYF. The CDR3 DNA reads TGTGCCAGCAGCGTAGCTTGGACTAGCGGGACGGGAGAGCAGTACTTC.

This clone has at least ten counts. J is TRBJ2-1 and V is TRBV9, with a weak D call TRBD2 (5 bases). Germline CDR1 is SGDLS and CDR2 is YYNGEE. CDR3 length: 13 residues. The ends were cut back, 2 bases at V and 9 bases at J, with 12 bases in the middle. CDR3: CASSVYEGAEQFF. The CDR3 DNA reads as TGTGCCAGCAGCGTTTATGAGGGAGCTGAGCAGTTCTTC.

A few counts support this clone. The rearrangement joins TRBV11-2 to TRBJ2-5; 8 bases align to TRBD2. In germline, CDR1 is SGHAT, CDR2 FQNNGV. This CDR3 has 16 amino acids. The ends lost 5 bases at V and 5 bases at J; junction bases unmatched: 13. CDR3 protein: CASSRTLAGGRETQYF. The CDR3 coding sequence is TGTGCCAGCAGCCGGACTTTGGCGGGAGGACGGGAGACCCAGTACTTC.

The sample holds a few counts of this clone. This likely came from a read error, as a far larger clone is one base away. The J gene is TRBJ2-6, the V gene TRBV6-1; 8 bases match TRBD1. The junction had 4 bases not matched to a gene; V was cut back by 3 bases and J by 0 bases. The CDR3 has 17 residues. Germline CDR1 and CDR2: MNHNS and SASEGT. CDR3 DNA: TGTGCCAGCAGTGAGAGGACAGGGCCCTCTGGGGCCAACGTCCTGACTTTC. It encodes CASSERTGPSGANVLTF.

This clone was counted only a few times. V is TRBV5-4 and J is TRBJ1-3; D is unresolved. CDR1 is SGHNT and CDR2 is YYREEE in the germline V gene (reference sequence). The CDR3 consists of 14 residues. Deletions cut 5 bases from V and 2 bases from J, with 11 bases between. The chain's CDR3 is CASRMGGPGNTIYF. The CDR3 DNA sequence: TGTGCCAGCAGAATGGGAGGGCCTGGAAACACCATATATTTT.

The sample holds a few counts of this clone. This chain connects TRBV7-9 to TRBJ1-4; D not resolved. The V end was cut by 2 bases, the J end by 7 bases, with 5 bases between. CDR1 and CDR2 (germline): SEHNR, FQNEAQ (reference sequence). CDR3 length equals 12 residues. The CDR3: CASSLIGEKLFF. The CDR3 nucleotides read TGTGCCAGCAGCTTAATTGGTGAAAAACTGTTTTTT.

The sample holds a few counts of this clone. Other DNA sequences of this sample code for an identical CDR3. V gene TRBV30 combines with J gene TRBJ2-1; D is unclear. V was trimmed by 0 bases and J by 6 bases, leaving 3 bases between them. This CDR3 has 11 residues. Germline assignment: CDR1 GTSNPN and CDR2 SVGIG (reference sequence). The CDR3 is CAWSVRNEQFF. CDR3 in DNA: TGTGCCTGGAGTGTACGCAATGAGCAGTTCTTC.

Concerning this clone: Other DNA sequences in the same sample also yield this CDR3. The genes are TRBV2 and TRBJ2-7; D remains unclear. The CDR3 totals 11 residues. V was clipped by 4 bases and J by 3 bases, with 4 bases between them. Germline lookup yields CDR1 SNHLY and CDR2 FYNNEI. The CDR3 is CASSASYEQYF. The DNA of the CDR3 is TGTGCCAGCAGTGCTAGCTACGAGCAGTACTTC. Variable domain in full (rest from reference TRBV2 and TRBJ2-7): EPEVTQTPSHQVTQMGQEVILRCVPISNHLYFYWYRQILGQKVEFLVSFYNNEISEKSEIFDDQFSVERPDGSNFTLKIRSTKLEDSAMYFCASSASYEQYFGPGTRLTVT.

This clone has just a few counts. V and J are TRBV6-5 and TRBJ2-5; perhaps TRBD2 as D (6 bases). The CDR3 is 13 residues long. Per germline, CDR1 MNHEY and CDR2 SVGAGI. Trimming stripped 6 bases from V and 8 bases from J, with 16 bases between. The CDR3 here is CASRATGTSTQYF. The CDR3 DNA follows: TGTGCCAGCAGGGCGACCGGGACTTCCACCCAGTACTTC.

The V gene is TRBV4-2, the J gene TRBJ2-7; TRBD2 might be the D (6 bases). The germline V and J ends were trimmed by 0 bases and 11 bases, with 17 bases remaining between them. The V gene's germline CDR1 is LGHNA and CDR2 YNFKEQ. This CDR3 contains 14 residues. The CDR3 region is CASSQERTSLVEYF. The CDR3 DNA reads TGTGCCAGCAGCCAAGAACGTACTAGCCTCGTGGAGTACTTC.

This clone was counted between two and nine times. The chain carries TRBV5-1 and TRBJ2-1; TRBD2 matches 9 bases. Trimming cost V 6 bases and J 8 bases; bases outside gene matches: 9. Germline V gene data show CDR1 as SGHRS and CDR2 as YFSETQ. The CDR3 consists of 14 residues. The CDR3 nucleotides are TGCGCCAGCAAGCAGGCGGGAGGGTACGATGAGCAGTTCTTC. Its translation is CASKQAGGYDEQFF. The whole variable domain, remainder taken from reference TRBV5-1 and TRBJ2-1, is KAGVTQTPRYLIKTRGQQVTLSCSPISGHRSVSWYQQTPGQGLQFLFEYFSETQRNKGNFPGRFSGRQFSNSRSEMNVSTLELGDSALYLCASKQAGGYDEQFFGPGTRLTVL.

The rearrangement links TRBV4-3 to TRBJ2-7; D possibly matches TRBD1 or TRBD2 (5 bases each). This CDR3 has 16 amino acids. Trimming cost V 4 bases and J 1 base, with 17 bases left between them. Germline V gene lookup returns CDR1 LGHNA and CDR2 YSLEER. CDR3 amino acids: CASSRDGTDGSYEQYF. CDR3 DNA: TGCGCCAGCAGCCGGGACGGAACCGATGGTTCCTACGAGCAGTACTTC.

This clone was seen more than once but under ten times. V usage is TRBV7-2 and J usage is TRBJ2-3; D may be TRBD1 or TRBD2 (5 bases each). CDR1 SGHTA and CDR2 FQGNSA come from the germline V gene. V was trimmed by 4 bases and J by 4 bases, leaving 9 bases between them. This CDR3 is built from 13 residues. The CDR3 DNA is TGTGCCAGCAGCTCCCGGGGCGCAGATACGCAGTATTTT. Translation: CASSSRGADTQYF.

This clone has ten or more counts. The chain couples TRBV11-2 to TRBJ2-1, with D tentatively TRBD2 (5 bases). Trimming removed 0 bases from V and 5 bases from J, with 11 bases in between. The CDR3 has 15 residues. Germline CDR1 and CDR2: SGHAT and FQNNGV. CDR3 in amino acids: CASSLDLERHNEQFF. CDR3 DNA sequence: TGTGCCAGCAGCTTAGATCTAGAGCGGCACAATGAGCAGTTCTTC.

This clone was observed a few times. The rearrangement uses TRBV29-1 and TRBJ1-1; perhaps TRBD1 as D (5 bases). V lost 6 bases and J 4 bases, leaving 12 bases between the germline ends. Germline CDR1 is SQVTM and CDR2 is ANQGSEA. The CDR3 totals 12 residues. The CDR3 spells CSVGDRATEAFF. DNA for the CDR3: TGCAGCGTGGGGGATAGGGCCACTGAAGCTTTCTTT.

By sample fraction, this clone is medium-sized. The chain uses TRBV28 and TRBJ1-2, with 9 positions matching TRBD1. This CDR3 spans 14 amino acids. Germline V lookup: CDR1 MDHEN, CDR2 SYDVKM. V lost 6 bases to trimming and J lost 5 bases; unmatched junction nucleotides: 7. The CDR3 DNA sequence: TGTGCCAGCAGCGCCGGGACAGGGCCGTATGGCTACACCTTC. Amino acid sequence: CASSAGTGPYGYTF.

The chain has TRBV30 and TRBJ1-4; 9 positions match TRBD1. The length of the CDR3 is 16 residues. The germline V gene has CDR1 GTSNPN and CDR2 SVGIG (reference sequence). V shed 2 bases, J shed 11 bases, and the junction held 15 bases outside the gene matches. This CDR3 reads CAWSHKPGQGTGKLFF. As DNA, the CDR3 is TGTGCCTGGAGTCACAAGCCGGGACAGGGTACAGGGAAACTGTTTTTT.

The V call is TRBV7-9, the J call TRBJ2-3; 10 nucleotides agree with TRBD2. CDR1 and CDR2 (germline): SEHNR, FQNEAQ (reference sequence). V dropped 5 bases and J dropped 6; count of bases not matched to a gene: 17. The CDR3 is 18 residues long. In DNA, the CDR3 is TGTGCCAGCAGCCCAGGAGGTCTAGCGGGGGCTAAACTGGATACGCAGTATTTT. It specifies CASSPGGLAGAKLDTQYF.

The V call is TRBV7-9, the J call TRBJ1-4; possible D gene TRBD1, 6 bases. The germline V gene has CDR1 SEHNR and CDR2 FQNEAQ (reference sequence). This CDR3 has 15 amino acids. The V and J ends lost 5 bases and 2 bases respectively, with 12 bases between them. The chain's CDR3 is CASSLGGQTNEKLFF. The CDR3 region has the DNA TGTGCCAGCAGCCTTGGGGGGCAGACTAATGAAAAACTGTTTTTT.

This clone appeared a few times. The chain employs TRBV7-9 and TRBJ2-1; D is perhaps TRBD1 or TRBD2 (6 bases each). The CDR3 extends over 17 amino acids. Germline assignment: CDR1 SEHNR and CDR2 FQNEAQ (reference sequence). Deletions cut 5 bases from V and 5 bases from J, with 22 bases between. CDR3 loop: CASSTPGGGITNNEQFF. CDR3 nucleotide sequence: TGTGCCAGCAGCACTCCCGGAGGGGGAATTACAAACAATGAGCAGTTCTTC.

This clone qualifies as medium-sized. The gene calls are TRBV7-9 and TRBJ2-2, with D possibly TRBD2 on 6 matching bases. Germline V gives CDR1 SEHNR, CDR2 FQNEAQ (reference sequence). V lost 5 bases and J lost 2, with 18 bases in between. The CDR3 consists of 17 residues. The CDR3 region is CASSPGLDSGNTGELFF. CDR3 DNA: TGTGCCAGCAGCCCGGGGCTAGATAGCGGAAACACCGGGGAGCTGTTTTTT.

The genes are TRBV6-5 and TRBJ2-4; 7 bases fit TRBD2. V shed 5 bases, J shed 7 bases, and the junction held 8 bases outside the gene matches. The CDR3 runs to 14 residues. The germline gives CDR1 MNHEY, CDR2 SVGAGI. CDR3 region: CASSDSGRGNIQYF. Written as DNA, the CDR3 is TGTGCCAGCAGTGATAGCGGGCGGGGCAACATTCAGTACTTC.

The sample holds many counts of this clone. The V call is TRBV15, the J call TRBJ2-1; D may correspond to TRBD1 or TRBD2 (5 bases each). The germline CDR1 and CDR2 sequences are LNHNV and YYDKDF (reference sequence). The CDR3 is 15 amino acids. Trimming took 0 bases from V and 5 from J, leaving 11 bases between them. This chain's CDR3 is CATSRDPGRHNEQFF. The CDR3 DNA follows: TGTGCCACCAGCAGAGATCCGGGACGGCACAATGAGCAGTTCTTC.

This clone was seen a handful of times. CDR3 nucleotide sequence: TGTGCCAGCAGCTTAGTCGGGAATTCCTACGAGCAGTACTTC. This codes for CASSLVGNSYEQYF. This chain connects TRBV11-2 to TRBJ2-7; perhaps TRBD2 as D (5 bases). Per germline, CDR1 SGHAT and CDR2 FQNNGV. There are 14 residues in the CDR3. Trimming pared 1 base from V and 1 base from J, leaving 8 bases between.

Only a few counts were recorded for this clone. The chain links TRBV28 to TRBJ2-4; the D is unclear. Trimming took off 5 bases at V and 0 bases at J, with 11 bases between the two ends. The CDR3 spans 15 residues. Looked up from germline, CDR1 is MDHEN and CDR2 is SYDVKM. The CDR3 nucleotides read TGTGCCAGCAGTACCGACTGGGCAGCCAAAAACATTCAGTACTTC. It codes for CASSTDWAAKNIQYF.

This clone was found a few times. V and J are TRBV2 and TRBJ2-5, with a tentative D call TRBD1 (6 bases). The CDR3 consists of 16 residues. Per germline, CDR1 SNHLY and CDR2 FYNNEI. V was pared by 4 bases and J by 3 bases, with 18 bases between. This CDR3 reads CASSGGFRQEEETQYF. As DNA, the CDR3 is TGTGCCAGCAGTGGAGGGTTCAGACAGGAGGAAGAGACCCAGTACTTC. Full variable domain (missing parts from reference TRBV2 and TRBJ2-5): EPEVTQTPSHQVTQMGQEVILRCVPISNHLYFYWYRQILGQKVEFLVSFYNNEISEKSEIFDDQFSVERPDGSNFTLKIRSTKLEDSAMYFCASSGGFRQEEETQYFGPGTRLLVL.